The entry below gives a single T cell receptor (beta chain) sequence along with its context. Its antigen is unknown. The term TPEX covered CCR7+ PD-1+ TIGIT+ early memory CD8+ T cells that had exhausted-like traits. It was from buffy coats of healthy donors that the PBMC came. Total CD8+ T cells came from negative magnetic enrichment. This sample is drawn from a study of human CD8 memory T cell subsets. TCR beta was sequenced from UMI-tagged 5' RACE libraries. Reanalyzing the 5' RACE reads, TCRdb keeps one entry per CDR3 protein, without DNA. The sample data list thousands of distinct CDR3 sequences. General observations from the study: Precursor exhausted T cells shared very few clonotypes with stem-like memory T cells.

There are 14 residues in the CDR3. This sequence originates from a human donor in good health. The rearrangement joins TRBV12-3 or TRBV12-4 to TRBJ2-3. Specimen: CD8+ T cells from PBMCs. CDR3 sequence: CASSSWTGTDTQYF.